Listed here is a single TCR beta chain. Its antigen is still unknown. For TCRbeta, the library was prepared with unique molecular identifiers. MiXCR, run by TCRdb on the PCR reads, gives a single entry per CDR3 protein. The sample holds about 250,000 distinct CDR3 sequences; 20% to 30% are singletons and the top ten take about 4.8%. The record originates from a study of T-cell reconstitution after alpha-beta-depleted transplantation in children. Whole-study results and caveats: Most T-cell counts and diversity one year after the transplant came from T cells that were newly produced.

CDR1 and CDR2 (germline): LNHDA, SQIVND (reference sequence). CDR3 length: 16 residues. Trimming pared 0 bases from V and 5 bases from J, leaving 16 bases between. This sample comprised PBMCs, mostly from graft donor cells, obtained 360 days after TCRalphabeta/CD19-depleted stem cell transplant. The clonotype comes from a female patient between 2 and 15 years old who had a stem cell transplant for congenital amegakaryocytic thrombocytopenia, so the T cells may come from the graft donor. The chain is built from TRBV19 and TRBJ1-1, with TRBD1 as a possible D gene (5 bases). In DNA form, the CDR3 reads TGTGCCAGTAGTATAGACCTCCAGGGATCCAGGACTGAAGCTTTCTTT. Encoded protein: CASSIDLQGSRTEAFF.